A single sample gave rise to the 3 T cell receptor beta chains below, sequenced in a study of T-cell memory formation after mild COVID-19. Via MiXCR, TCRdb re-called the 5' RACE reads, giving one row per CDR3 protein. The data hold fewer than 250,000 distinct CDR3 sequences, with roughly 30% observed a single time. Sample: PBMCs or a T cell subset sorted from them (not recorded which). Every receptor here comes from an adult woman who had mild COVID-19 (a few samples of this study predate the infection). Cell type and time point are not known.

This chain connects TRBV9 to TRBJ1-2; 8 bases line up with TRBD1. Looked up from germline, CDR1 is SGDLS and CDR2 is YYNGEE. The CDR3 runs 12 residues. V lost 7 bases to trimming and J lost 7 bases; unmatched junction nucleotides: 6. The CDR3 spells CASDRGNGGYTF. The CDR3 region has the DNA TGTGCCAGCGACAGGGGAAATGGTGGCTACACCTTC.

This clonotype showed up just a few times. The rearrangement links TRBV5-6 to TRBJ2-1; possibly TRBD1 or TRBD2 for D (5 bases each). Germline loops: CDR1 SGHDT, CDR2 YYEEEE. CDR3 length: 15 amino acids. Trimming stripped 0 bases from V and 5 bases from J, with 12 bases between. This CDR3 is CASSLEGGDHNEQFF. In nucleotides, the CDR3 is TGTGCCAGCAGCTTGGAGGGTGGGGACCACAATGAGCAGTTCTTC.

The rearrangement links TRBV7-2 to TRBJ2-2; 9 bases match TRBD2. Germline V gene lookup returns CDR1 SGHTA and CDR2 FQGNSA. After removal of 0 bases from V and 1 base from J, the junction contained 0 bases not matched to a gene. The CDR3 spans 16 residues. The CDR3 DNA follows: TGTGCCAGCAGCTTAGCACTAGCGGGGAACACCGGGGAGCTGTTTTTT. The encoded protein is CASSLALAGNTGELFF.